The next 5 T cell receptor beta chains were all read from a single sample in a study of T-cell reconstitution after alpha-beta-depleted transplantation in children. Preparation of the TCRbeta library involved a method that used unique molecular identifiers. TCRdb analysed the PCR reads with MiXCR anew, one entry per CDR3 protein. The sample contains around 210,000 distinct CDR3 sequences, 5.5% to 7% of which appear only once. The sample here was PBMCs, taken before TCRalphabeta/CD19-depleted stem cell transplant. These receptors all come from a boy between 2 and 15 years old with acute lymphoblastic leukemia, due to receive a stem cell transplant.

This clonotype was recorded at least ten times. The CDR3 spells CASSSGQGITKNIQYF. The CDR3, as DNA: TGCGCCAGCAGCTCAGGACAGGGTATTACCAAAAACATTCAGTACTTC. The chain couples TRBV5-1 to TRBJ2-4, with 8 bases lining up with TRBD1. This CDR3 has 16 amino acids. Germline values: CDR1 SGHRS, CDR2 YFSETQ. Germline trimming cut 3 bases from V and 2 bases from J; bases unmatched to any gene: 7.

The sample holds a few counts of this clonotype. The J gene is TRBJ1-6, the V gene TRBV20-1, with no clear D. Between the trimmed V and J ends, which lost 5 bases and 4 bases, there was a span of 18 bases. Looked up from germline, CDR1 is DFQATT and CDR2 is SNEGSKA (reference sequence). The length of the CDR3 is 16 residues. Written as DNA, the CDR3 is TGCAGTGCTTGTTCAGCCTCAAGAACGTATAATTCACCCCTCCACTTT. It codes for CSACSASRTYNSPLHF.

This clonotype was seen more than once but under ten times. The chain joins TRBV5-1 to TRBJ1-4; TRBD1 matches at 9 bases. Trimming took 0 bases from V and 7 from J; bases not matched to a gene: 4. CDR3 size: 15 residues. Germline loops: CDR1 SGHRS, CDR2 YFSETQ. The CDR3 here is CASSLAQGAVEKLFF. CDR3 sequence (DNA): TGCGCCAGCAGCTTGGCACAGGGGGCGGTTGAAAAACTGTTTTTT.

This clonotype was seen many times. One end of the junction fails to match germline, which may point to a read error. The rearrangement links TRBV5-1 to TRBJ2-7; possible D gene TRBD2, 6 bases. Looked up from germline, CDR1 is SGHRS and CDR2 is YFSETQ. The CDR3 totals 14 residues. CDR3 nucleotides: TGTGCCAGCAGTTTATCCGGGAGCTCCTACGAGCAGTACTTC. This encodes CASSLSGSSYEQYF.

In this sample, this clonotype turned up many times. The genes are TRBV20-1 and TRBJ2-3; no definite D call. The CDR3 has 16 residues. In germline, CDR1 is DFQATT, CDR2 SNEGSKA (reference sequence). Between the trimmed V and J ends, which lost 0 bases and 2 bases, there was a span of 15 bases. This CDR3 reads CSARDLSQDLTDTQYF. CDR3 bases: TGCAGTGCTAGAGATCTTAGCCAAGACCTCACAGATACGCAGTATTTT.